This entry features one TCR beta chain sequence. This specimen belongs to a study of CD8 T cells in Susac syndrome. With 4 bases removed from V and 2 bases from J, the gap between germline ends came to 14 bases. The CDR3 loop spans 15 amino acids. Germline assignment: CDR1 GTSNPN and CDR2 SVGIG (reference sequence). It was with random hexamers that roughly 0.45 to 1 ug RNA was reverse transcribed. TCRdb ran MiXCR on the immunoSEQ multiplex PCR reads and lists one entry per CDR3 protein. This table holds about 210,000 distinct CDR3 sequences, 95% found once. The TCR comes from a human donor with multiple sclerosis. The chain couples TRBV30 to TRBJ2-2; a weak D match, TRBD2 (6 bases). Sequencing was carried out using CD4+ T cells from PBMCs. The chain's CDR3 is CAWIGGGINTGELFF. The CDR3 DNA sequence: TGTGCCTGGATTGGAGGAGGGATTAACACCGGGGAGCTGTTTTTT.